These 22 T cell receptor beta chains originate from one sample sequenced in a study of T cell responses to AZD1222 COVID-19 vaccine. Sequencing was performed with immunoSEQ multiplex PCR; in TCRdb, only in-frame clones are kept and a portion is missing. The sample yields about 130,000 clones, roughly 92% seen once. Sequenced here: peripheral blood, sampled 28 days after the second AZD1222 dose. The receptors come from an adult who received the AZD1222 COVID-19 vaccine.

The gene calls are TRBV7-9 and TRBJ1-5; 7 nucleotides agree with TRBD1. The length of the CDR3 is 13 residues. Trimming took 5 bases from V and 6 from J; bases not matched to a gene: 4. The V gene's germline CDR1 is SEHNR and CDR2 FQNEAQ (reference sequence). CDR3 nucleotide sequence: TGTGCCAGCAGCCCGACAGGGCGTCAGCCCCAGCATTTT. It codes for CASSPTGRQPQHF.

Judged by abundance, this clone is medium-sized. The V and J genes are TRBV28 and TRBJ1-1, with 7 positions matching TRBD1. Trimming removed 5 bases from V and 0 bases from J; junction bases left unmatched: 15. The CDR3 has 18 amino acids. Germline CDR1 reads MDHEN; CDR2 reads SYDVKM. The CDR3 sequence is CASSPDPRTGTVNTEAFF. The CDR3 DNA sequence: TGTGCCAGCAGTCCGGACCCTCGGACCGGGACAGTGAACACTGAAGCTTTCTTT.

The V gene is TRBV3-1 (or the pseudogene TRBV3-2), the J gene TRBJ1-1; a possible D gene is TRBD1 (6 bases). This CDR3 spans 14 amino acids. Germline V gene lookup returns CDR1 LGHDT and CDR2 YNNKEL (reference sequence). V lost 5 bases and J 3 bases, leaving 13 bases between the germline ends. CDR3 protein: CASSDRSPDTEAFF. In DNA, the CDR3 is TGTGCCAGCAGCGACAGGAGTCCGGACACTGAAGCTTTCTTT.

The J gene is TRBJ1-5, the V gene TRBV5-1; D possibly corresponds to TRBD1 (5 bases). Germline lookup yields CDR1 SGHRS and CDR2 YFSETQ. The CDR3 is 17 amino acids. V shed 2 bases and J shed 0 bases, with 15 bases lying between them. CDR3 protein: CASSFFPPGVSNQPQHF. For the CDR3, the DNA is TGCGCCAGCAGCTTTTTCCCCCCGGGGGTTAGCAATCAGCCCCAGCATTTT.

The gene calls are TRBV7-9 and TRBJ1-4; D is possibly TRBD1 (5 bases). Germline V gives CDR1 SEHNR, CDR2 FQNEAQ (reference sequence). V was shortened by 5 bases and J by 6 bases, with 16 bases between the two germline ends. The length of the CDR3 is 15 residues. The CDR3 region has the DNA TGTGCCAGCAGCCCGCCGGAGGGGAAACATGAAAAACTGTTTTTT. Protein product: CASSPPEGKHEKLFF.

V usage is TRBV19 and J usage is TRBJ1-1; unclear D gene. The germline gives CDR1 LNHDA, CDR2 SQIVND (reference sequence). Trimming took off 5 bases at V and 3 bases at J, with 10 bases between the two ends. The CDR3 runs 13 residues. As DNA, the CDR3 is TGTGCCAGTAGTGCGACGTCGGACACTGAAGCTTTCTTT. It is translated as CASSATSDTEAFF.

Only one count was recorded for this clone. The gene calls are TRBV27 and TRBJ1-2, with TRBD1 matching 7 bases. Germline V gives CDR1 MNHEY, CDR2 SMNVEV (reference sequence). This CDR3 region has 18 residues. The V gene end was trimmed by 2 bases and the J gene end by 5 bases; junction bases not matched to a gene: 17. The CDR3 spells CASSLRGGQVGLGYGYTF. For the CDR3, the DNA is TGTGCCAGCAGTTTAAGAGGGGGCCAGGTGGGGCTTGGATATGGCTACACCTTC.

The gene calls are TRBV14 and TRBJ2-3; 9 positions agree with TRBD1. The V gene's germline CDR1 is SGHDN and CDR2 FVKESK. After removal of 0 bases from V and 3 bases from J, the junction contained 7 bases not matched to a gene. The CDR3 extends over 17 amino acids. The CDR3 nucleotides are TGTGCCAGCAGCCAAGAATTGGTACAGGGGGCAACAGATACGCAGTATTTT. This translates into CASSQELVQGATDTQYF. Filled out from reference TRBV14 and TRBJ2-3, the complete variable domain reads EAGVTQFPSHSVIEKGQTVTLRCDPISGHDNLYWYRRVMGKEIKFLLHFVKESKQDESGMPNNRFLAERTGGTYSTLKVQPAELEDSGVYFCASSQELVQGATDTQYFGPGTRLTVL.

V and J are TRBV18 and TRBJ1-1, with a weak D call TRBD1 (6 bases). The CDR3 length is 16 residues. Germline CDR1 and CDR2: KGHSH and LQKENI. V gave up 3 bases and J gave up 0 bases, with 14 bases separating them. This CDR3 is CASSPTGSGVNTEAFF. CDR3 bases: TGTGCCAGCTCACCTACAGGGTCTGGGGTGAACACTGAAGCTTTCTTT.

V usage is TRBV12-3 or TRBV12-4 and J usage is TRBJ2-7; 8 positions match TRBD1. The V gene end was trimmed by 10 bases and the J gene end by 2 bases; junction bases not matched to a gene: 7. The CDR3 sequence is 13 residues long. Here the CDR3 reads CATGQGFPYEQYF. The CDR3 DNA reads as TGTGCCACCGGACAGGGATTTCCCTACGAGCAGTACTTC.

DNA for the CDR3: TGTGCCAGCAGCCAAGGTTTTAGCGGGGGGGTCACAGATACGCAGTATTTT. Protein sequence: CASSQGFSGGVTDTQYF. The chain recombines TRBV4-2 with TRBJ2-3; the match to TRBD2 covers 11 bases. Germline V gene data show CDR1 as LGHNA and CDR2 as YNFKEQ. This CDR3 is 17 amino acids long. The trim removed 1 base at V and 2 bases at J, leaving 5 bases unmatched.

The gene calls are TRBV6-4 and TRBJ2-2; 9 bases are shared with TRBD1. J was trimmed by 5 bases and V by 3 bases; bases with no gene match: 4. Germline-derived CDR1 and CDR2 are MRHNA and SNTAGT. The CDR3 consists of 15 residues. Written as DNA, the CDR3 is TGTGCCAGCAGTGAGCAGACAGGGGGGACCGGGGAGCTGTTTTTT. It codes for CASSEQTGGTGELFF.

As DNA, the CDR3 is TGTGCCAGCAGCCAGGCCTATTTCAGTGGGAGAGAGACCCAGTACTTC. It is translated as CASSQAYFSGRETQYF. V gene TRBV14 combines with J gene TRBJ2-5, with D possibly matching TRBD2 (5 bases). Germline assignment: CDR1 SGHDN and CDR2 FVKESK. The CDR3 extends over 16 amino acids. With 3 bases removed from V and 4 bases from J, the gap between germline ends came to 18 bases.

The chain carries TRBV28 and TRBJ1-2; 9 nucleotides line up with TRBD1. The CDR3 length is 14 residues. CDR1 and CDR2 from the germline V gene are MDHEN and SYDVKM. J lost 9 bases, V lost 3 bases, and 8 bases had no gene match. The CDR3 DNA is TGTGCCAGCAGTTTGATAACAGGGGGCACTAGCTACACCTTC. Its translation is CASSLITGGTSYTF.

The chain has TRBV27 and TRBJ2-3; 12 bases are a match to TRBD2. CDR3 length: 16 residues. V lost 6 bases and J lost 2; bases outside the gene matches: 6. From germline, CDR1 is MNHEY and CDR2 SMNVEV (reference sequence). The CDR3 nucleotides are TGTGCCAGCAGACTCCTAGCGGGGGGGGTCACAGATACGCAGTATTTT. This translates into CASRLLAGGVTDTQYF.

This sequence joins TRBV10-3 and TRBJ1-2; no clear D. V gave up 0 bases and J gave up 1 base, with 9 bases separating them. Germline assignment: CDR1 ENHRY and CDR2 SYGVKD. CDR3 size: 15 residues. The CDR3 DNA reads TGTGCCATCAGTGAGTCTGAAGCGTTTAACTATGGCTACACCTTC. Translated: CAISESEAFNYGYTF.

This chain links TRBV2 with TRBJ1-1; no clear D gene. With 7 bases removed from V and 4 bases from J, the gap between germline ends came to 10 bases. Germline CDR1 SNHLY, CDR2 FYNNEI. CDR3 length: 12 residues. The CDR3 sequence is CASIFWGTEAFF. The CDR3 DNA reads TGTGCCAGCATCTTTTGGGGCACTGAAGCTTTCTTT.

Here the CDR3 reads CASSLVVGEQFF. The CDR3 DNA follows: TGTGCCAGCAGCTTAGTGGTAGGTGAGCAGTTCTTC. The rearrangement joins TRBV11-3 to TRBJ2-1; D remains ambiguous. Trimming stripped 1 base from V and 9 bases from J, with 7 bases between. The germline V gene has CDR1 SGHNT and CDR2 YENEEA. The CDR3 sequence is 12 residues long.

V is TRBV15 and J is TRBJ1-1; D remains unclear. CDR3 length: 17 residues. The germline V and J ends were trimmed by 0 bases and 7 bases, with 21 bases remaining between them. Germline V lookup: CDR1 LNHNV, CDR2 YYDKDF (reference sequence). CDR3 coding DNA: TGTGCCACCAGCAGAGAACGTGTAACAGTCCTCTTGGGTGAAGCTTTCTTT. Its protein product is CATSRERVTVLLGEAFF. Supplemented by reference TRBV15 and TRBJ1-1, the full variable domain reads DAMVIQNPRYQVTQFGKPVTLSCSQTLNHNVMYWYQQKSSQAPKLLFHYYDKDFNNEADTPDNFQSRRPNTSFCFLDIRSPGLGDTAMYLCATSRERVTVLLGEAFFGQGTRLTVV.

V gene TRBV11-3 combines with J gene TRBJ2-2; a possible D gene is TRBD1 (6 bases). Germline lookup yields CDR1 SGHNT and CDR2 YENEEA. This CDR3 has 16 amino acids. The V end lost 0 bases, the J end lost 6 bases, and 14 bases lay between the germline ends. The CDR3 reads CASSLDPTGLSGELFF. Here the CDR3 DNA reads TGTGCCAGCAGCTTAGACCCGACAGGACTCTCCGGGGAGCTGTTTTTT.

This clone was seen once. The V call is TRBV5-1, the J call TRBJ2-3; D is ambiguous. Trimming took 2 bases from V and 0 from J, leaving 7 bases between them. The CDR3 has 14 residues. The germline V gene has CDR1 SGHRS and CDR2 YFSETQ. The CDR3 protein is CASSFTDSTDTQYF. The DNA of the CDR3 is TGCGCCAGCAGCTTCACAGACAGCACAGATACGCAGTATTTT.

The rearrangement links TRBV20-1 to TRBJ1-2, with TRBD1 matching over 7 bases. The CDR3 runs 14 residues. Germline CDR1 and CDR2: DFQATT and SNEGSKA (reference sequence). With V trimmed by 3 bases and J by 5 bases, 9 bases remained unmatched. The DNA of the CDR3 is TGCAGTGCTAGTCCAATAGGACAGGAGTATGGCTACACCTTC. Amino acids: CSASPIGQEYGYTF.